The 19 T cell receptor beta chains listed next were all sequenced from one sample in a study of shared clonotypes between healthy human individuals. The assay was immunoSEQ multiplex PCR, and TCRdb's table has in-frame clones only and misses some. The data show 450,000 to 550,000 clones, with 75% to 85% seen just once and 10% to 15% held by the top ten. The sample was PBMCs. The source is a woman in her thirties or forties in good health. Some clones in this sample may be carry-over from other donors' samples.

This sequence joins TRBV2 and TRBJ1-4; D gene unclear. This CDR3 has 11 residues. Looked up from germline, CDR1 is SNHLY and CDR2 is FYNNEI. Trimming took off 7 bases at V and 10 bases at J, with 10 bases between the two ends. The CDR3, as DNA: TGTGCCAGCACTCCTCAAGGAAAACTGTTTTTT. Its translation is CASTPQGKLFF.

V gene TRBV7-2 combines with J gene TRBJ2-1, with 7 bases aligning to TRBD1. From germline, CDR1 is SGHTA and CDR2 FQGNSA. Unmatched junction bases numbered 8, after V lost 2 bases and J lost 4 bases. The CDR3 extends over 16 amino acids. CDR3 region: CASSLPGTEVYNEQFF. DNA of the CDR3: TGTGCCAGCAGCTTACCCGGGACAGAAGTGTACAATGAGCAGTTCTTC.

This clone has a single count. The chain is built from TRBV2 and TRBJ2-3; TRBD2 matches at 9 bases. CDR3 size: 19 residues. V was pared by 6 bases and J by 0 bases, with 16 bases of the junction left unmatched. Germline CDR1 SNHLY, CDR2 FYNNEI. CDR3 coding DNA: TGTGCCAGCAGCGCGAGTTTTACTAGCGGGTCCGCTAGCACAGATACGCAGTATTTT. It translates to CASSASFTSGSASTDTQYF.

The chain carries TRBV19 and TRBJ1-5; no definite D call. This CDR3 is 13 amino acids long. Per the germline V gene, CDR1 is LNHDA and CDR2 is SQIVND (reference sequence). The V end was cut by 5 bases, the J end by 2 bases, with 7 bases between. The CDR3 reads CASSGSGNQPQHF. The CDR3 DNA reads as TGTGCCAGTAGTGGGTCCGGCAATCAGCCCCAGCATTTT.

The V and J genes are TRBV21-1 and TRBJ2-4; the D segment call TRBD2 is taken from the table without a DNA check. TRBV21-1 is a pseudogene locus. The CDR3 contains 16 residues. Written as DNA, the CDR3 is TGTGCCAGCAGCAAAGAAGCGCGACTAGCCAAAAACATTCAGTACTTC. Protein product: CASSKEARLAKNIQYF.

The chain employs TRBV7-2 and TRBJ2-1, with 9 nucleotides matching TRBD2. Looked up from germline, CDR1 is SGHTA and CDR2 is FQGNSA. The ends lost 5 bases at V and 4 bases at J; junction bases unmatched: 6. The CDR3 has 15 residues. The CDR3 is CASSQLAGLYNEQFF. CDR3 coding DNA: TGTGCCAGCAGCCAACTAGCGGGTCTTTACAATGAGCAGTTCTTC.

The CDR3 DNA follows: TGCGCCAGCAGCAGACCAGGGTTCGGTGAGCAGTTCTTC. Protein product: CASSRPGFGEQFF. This chain uses TRBV4-1 with TRBJ2-1, with D tentatively TRBD1 (5 bases). The CDR3 has 13 amino acids. Trimming stripped 5 bases from V and 9 bases from J, with 14 bases between. CDR1 MGHRA and CDR2 YSYEKL come from the germline V gene.

This chain connects TRBV6-5 to TRBJ2-3; the D gene is possibly TRBD2 (6 bases). The germline V gene encodes CDR1 MNHEY and CDR2 SVGAGI. CDR3 length: 16 residues. Trimming pared 4 bases from V and 10 bases from J, leaving 24 bases between. Here the CDR3 reads CASSSPPGGMGLAQYF. Here the CDR3 DNA reads TGTGCCAGCAGTTCCCCCCCCGGAGGGATGGGGTTGGCGCAGTATTTT.

This CDR3 reads CASSRTGGSNQPQHF. Here the CDR3 DNA reads TGTGCCAGCAGCCGGACAGGGGGTTCCAATCAGCCCCAGCATTTT. This sequence joins TRBV9 and TRBJ1-5, with 10 bases aligning to TRBD1. CDR3 length: 15 residues. Germline trimming cut 4 bases from V and 3 bases from J; bases unmatched to any gene: 4. Germline CDR1 is SGDLS and CDR2 is YYNGEE.

The chain recombines TRBV5-1 with TRBJ2-7; the match to TRBD1 covers 7 bases. Germline loops: CDR1 SGHRS, CDR2 YFSETQ. V gave up 4 bases and J gave up 0 bases; unmatched junction bases: 7. This CDR3 contains 15 residues. The DNA of the CDR3 is TGCGCCAGCAGCCATCGGGACAGTAGCTCCTACGAGCAGTACTTC. This translates into CASSHRDSSSYEQYF.

This clone was seen a single time. The chain joins TRBV19 to TRBJ2-7, with 11 bases that match TRBD1. This CDR3 is 14 amino acids long. J gave up 2 bases and V 6 bases, and 3 bases lay outside the gene matches. CDR1 LNHDA and CDR2 SQIVND come from the germline V gene (reference sequence). CDR3 sequence: CASSLGQGAYEQYF. In DNA, the CDR3 is TGTGCCAGTAGCTTGGGACAGGGGGCCTACGAGCAGTACTTC.

The CDR3 protein is CASSETASRTVNTEAFF. The CDR3 DNA reads as TGTGCCAGCAGTGAAACAGCCTCTCGTACAGTGAACACTGAAGCTTTCTTT. V and J are TRBV6-1 and TRBJ1-1, with D uncertain. The V gene lost 2 bases and the J gene lost 0 bases, with 16 bases spanning the gap. Germline V gene data show CDR1 as MNHNS and CDR2 as SASEGT. CDR3 size: 17 residues.

The sample holds a few counts of this clone. This rearrangement joins TRBV9 to TRBJ1-5; 7 nucleotides line up with TRBD1. CDR3 length equals 14 residues. Germline V lookup: CDR1 SGDLS, CDR2 YYNGEE. This CDR3 is CANVRGPGNQPQHF. CDR3 in DNA: TGTGCTAACGTTAGGGGGCCCGGCAATCAGCCCCAGCATTTT.

This sequence joins TRBV5-5 and TRBJ1-5; D not certain. Germline values: CDR1 SGHKS, CDR2 YYEKEE (reference sequence). Between the trimmed V and J ends, which lost 1 base and 3 bases, there was a span of 8 bases. The CDR3 contains 14 residues. The CDR3, as DNA: TGTGCCAGCAGCTTGATAACAGTCAATCAGCCCCAGCATTTT. Its translation: CASSLITVNQPQHF.

The gene calls are TRBV30 and TRBJ2-3; 13 nucleotides match TRBD2. V was clipped by 5 bases and J by 2 bases; unmatched bases: 7. The length of the CDR3 is 16 residues. Germline CDR1 and CDR2: GTSNPN and SVGIG (reference sequence). DNA for the CDR3: TGTGCCTGGGTAACCGGGACTAGCGGGGTCACAGATACGCAGTATTTT. As protein: CAWVTGTSGVTDTQYF.

This rearrangement joins TRBV15 to TRBJ2-3; 9 bases align to TRBD2. With 4 bases clipped from V and 3 bases from J, the junction kept 14 bases outside the gene matches. Germline V lookup: CDR1 LNHNV, CDR2 YYDKDF (reference sequence). This CDR3 contains 18 residues. CDR3 sequence: CATSKNPVVAGVTDTQYF. The CDR3 region has the DNA TGTGCCACCAGCAAAAATCCTGTTGTAGCGGGAGTTACAGATACGCAGTATTTT.

Details on this clone: The sample contains more than one DNA sequence encoding this CDR3. The gene calls are TRBV7-9 and TRBJ2-6; TRBD1 is a possible D gene (6 bases). This CDR3 contains 15 residues. Germline CDR1 and CDR2: SEHNR and FQNEAQ (reference sequence). The ends were cut back, 5 bases at V and 2 bases at J, with 10 bases in the middle. CDR3 residues: CASSPPGAGANVLTF. CDR3 sequence (DNA): TGTGCCAGCAGCCCACCAGGGGCTGGGGCCAACGTCCTGACTTTC.

The V gene is TRBV5-1, the J gene TRBJ1-3; no clear D gene. Trimming took 5 bases from V and 4 from J, leaving 10 bases between them. There are 13 residues in the CDR3. From germline, CDR1 is SGHRS and CDR2 YFSETQ. The CDR3 loop is CASSPLQGNTIYF. The CDR3 nucleotides read TGCGCCAGCAGTCCCCTTCAGGGAAACACCATATATTTT.

This clone was counted once. The chain recombines TRBV6-5 with TRBJ1-1, with a tentative D call TRBD1 (5 bases). The CDR3 length is 15 residues. Between the trimmed V and J ends, which lost 3 bases and 11 bases, there was a span of 22 bases. Germline V gene data show CDR1 as MNHEY and CDR2 as SVGAGI. CDR3 bases: TGTGCCAGCAGTTATTCCCGGGACCCCGGTACGCAGGCTTTCTTT. The encoded protein is CASSYSRDPGTQAFF.